This T cell receptor (beta chain) originates from a study of metastatic and nonmetastatic thyroid tumors. Study-level background: Repertoire comparison spanned blood and tumor or nodule tissue of malignant and benign thyroid patients. General study findings and limits: Benign nodules reportedly had significantly lower TCR beta diversity than malignant thyroid tumors in blood and tumor.

TCRdb reassembled clones from the PCR reads with MiXCR. Counted here are about 22,000 clones, less than 45% occurring once; the ten biggest clones make up approximately 21%. This CDR3 is built from 17 residues. The V segment lost 5 bases and the J segment 9 bases; nucleotides outside the gene matches: 16. CDR1 and CDR2 from the germline V gene are LGHNA and YNFKEQ. Comments on this clone: Its antigen is unidentified.

No treatment of any kind had been given to any patient before thyroid surgery. The sample comprised blood. The chain is built from TRBV4-2 and TRBJ1-6; 7 bases are shared with TRBD1. The clonotype was recovered from a male donor with papillary thyroid cancer or a benign thyroid nodule (not recorded which). Some clones in this sample may be carry-over from other donors' samples. In DNA form, the CDR3 reads TGTGCCAGCAGCGAGCTACACGTCCGGGACAGCGGTTCACCCCTCCACTTT. Translation gives CASSELHVRDSGSPLHF.